The sequence of this TCR beta chain was determined in a study of OX40 agonist ivuxolimab in advanced cancers. Study-wide results and limits: No antigen was identified for the clonally expanded peripheral T cells. Relative to CD4+ cells, CD8+ T cells on average had more expanded clones.

Comment on this clone: Its antigen remains unknown.

Germline V lookup: CDR1 LNHDA, CDR2 SQIVND (reference sequence). Trimming took 3 bases from V and 4 from J, leaving 6 bases between them. This CDR3 has 12 residues. The repertoire was sequenced with immunoSEQ multiplex PCR; TCRdb's copy has only in-frame clones and lacks some. The table lists some 61,000 clones, 77% of them singletons. The sample was CD4+ or CD8+ T cells sorted from blood, taken in a trial of the OX40 agonist ivuxolimab. This sequence originates from an adult with an advanced solid tumor such as melanoma, head and neck, liver or kidney cancer. The V and J genes are TRBV19 and TRBJ2-5, with D unresolved. CDR3 region: CASSITGETQYF. DNA of the CDR3: TGTGCCAGTAGTATTACGGGAGAGACCCAGTACTTC.